Shown below are 24 T cell receptor beta chains from a single sample sequenced in a study of cytomegalovirus exposure and HLA in healthy donors. The PCR ran on 60 Vbeta and 13 Jbeta primers. Sequenced by immunoSEQ multiplex PCR; TCRdb stores in-frame clones only, minus some. This table has 100,000 to 130,000 clones, roughly 80% appearing once. The material sequenced was PBMCs. The receptors here all came from a man aged 25-45 years in good health and CMV-seropositive.

The chain couples TRBV6-5 to TRBJ1-1; D is perhaps TRBD1 (6 bases). Trimming stripped 4 bases from V and 4 bases from J, with 10 bases between. From germline, CDR1 is MNHEY and CDR2 SVGAGI. The CDR3 totals 13 residues. This CDR3 reads CASSSTGSTEAFF. The CDR3 nucleotides read TGTGCCAGCAGTTCAACAGGGTCCACTGAAGCTTTCTTT.

J is TRBJ2-1 and V is TRBV19; TRBD1 is a possible D gene (6 bases). Trimming removed 6 bases at V and 10 bases at J, with 10 bases between. Germline lookup yields CDR1 LNHDA and CDR2 SQIVND (reference sequence). This CDR3 has 11 residues. The CDR3 region has the DNA TGTGCCAGTAGCTGGGACATGGAGCAGTTCTTC. Protein sequence: CASSWDMEQFF.

The chain is built from TRBV2 and TRBJ1-5; D is unresolved. The V gene's germline CDR1 is SNHLY and CDR2 FYNNEI. The CDR3 has 14 residues. V gave up 3 bases and J gave up 0 bases, with 6 bases separating them. In DNA, the CDR3 is TGTGCCAGCAGTGATGTCTCTAGCAATCAGCCCCAGCATTTT. It is translated as CASSDVSSNQPQHF.

The gene calls are TRBV2 and TRBJ2-5; D gene unclear. The CDR3 runs to 12 residues. V lost 7 bases to trimming and J lost 5 bases, with 11 bases between them. In germline, CDR1 is SNHLY, CDR2 FYNNEI. The CDR3 coding sequence is TGTGCCAGCAATATCGCCGAGGAGACCCAGTACTTC. Translated, it gives CASNIAEETQYF.

This chain connects TRBV5-4 to TRBJ2-3, with 12 bases aligning to TRBD2. Germline CDR1 SGHNT, CDR2 YYREEE (reference sequence). V trimming: 0 bases; J trimming: 3 bases; junction bases outside the gene matches: 5. CDR3 size: 17 residues. CDR3 sequence: CASSLALAGGRTDTQYF. The CDR3 DNA reads as TGTGCCAGCAGCTTGGCCCTAGCGGGGGGGAGGACAGATACGCAGTATTTT. Filled out from reference TRBV5-4 and TRBJ2-3, the complete variable domain reads ETGVTQSPTHLIKTRGQQVTLRCSSQSGHNTVSWYQQALGQGPQFIFQYYREEENGRGNFPPRFSGLQFPNYSSELNVNALELDDSALYLCASSLALAGGRTDTQYFGPGTRLTVL.

To note about this clone: The germline gene is not matched at one end of the junction; a read error may be the cause. The rearrangement joins TRBV7-9 to TRBJ1-1, with D possibly being TRBD1 (5 bases). The CDR3 extends over 17 amino acids. Germline CDR1 is SEHNR and CDR2 is FQNEAQ (reference sequence). The CDR3 bases are TGTTCCAGCAGCGCCCGGGTGGGGGGGACCATGAACACTGAAGCTTTCTTT. This codes for CSSSARVGGTMNTEAFF.

The chain employs TRBV5-4 and TRBJ1-6; possibly TRBD1 for D (5 bases). CDR1 and CDR2 from the germline V gene are SGHNT and YYREEE (reference sequence). V lost 0 bases to trimming and J lost 9 bases, with 13 bases between them. This CDR3 spans 15 amino acids. Written as DNA, the CDR3 is TGTGCCAGCAGCTTGGGCAGGGCCGGGGGTTCACCCCTCCACTTT. Translation: CASSLGRAGGSPLHF.

This chain uses TRBV6-5 with TRBJ1-1, with 8 bases identical to TRBD1. The ends lost 5 bases at V and 9 bases at J; junction bases unmatched: 11. Germline CDR1 is MNHEY and CDR2 is SVGAGI. The CDR3 has 14 amino acids. The CDR3 here is CASSEGVDRGQAFF. The CDR3 coding sequence is TGTGCCAGCAGTGAAGGCGTCGACAGGGGACAAGCTTTCTTT.

V is TRBV7-8 and J is TRBJ2-5; possible D gene TRBD2, 5 bases. The J call could be wrong; TRBJ2-7 is a better fit for the DNA end. This CDR3 spans 17 amino acids. The germline gives CDR1 SGHVS, CDR2 FQNEAQ. The CDR3 DNA reads as TGTGCCAGCAGCTTAGAGGGTGGCGGCTACGGGAACTACGAGCAGTACTTC. It yields the protein CASSLEGGGYGNYEQYF.

The rearrangement links TRBV9 to TRBJ2-5; TRBD1 agrees at 9 bases. Germline CDR1 is SGDLS and CDR2 is YYNGEE. V dropped 1 base and J dropped 5; count of bases not matched to a gene: 9. The CDR3 is made up of 16 amino acids. The CDR3 DNA reads TGTGCCAGCAGCGTAACGGTACAGGGGGCAGCGGAGACCCAGTACTTC. Translated: CASSVTVQGAAETQYF.

This clone was seen just once. CDR3 in amino acids: CASSSGSKGLYEQYF. The CDR3 nucleotides read TGTGCCAGCAGCTCCGGGTCCAAGGGGCTCTACGAGCAGTACTTC. V usage is TRBV7-9 and J usage is TRBJ2-5, with D perhaps matching TRBD1 (5 bases). The DNA end favors TRBJ2-7, so the J call may be wrong. The CDR3 has 15 amino acids. The germline V gene has CDR1 SEHNR and CDR2 FQNEAQ (reference sequence).

This chain connects TRBV5-1 to TRBJ2-3; TRBD2 agrees at 7 bases. With 0 bases clipped from V and 2 bases from J, the junction kept 3 bases outside the gene matches. The CDR3 is 15 residues long. Germline lookup yields CDR1 SGHRS and CDR2 YFSETQ. The CDR3 DNA reads as TGCGCCAGCAGCTTGGTGGGGGGGGTCACAGATACGCAGTATTTT. It codes for CASSLVGGVTDTQYF. The complete variable domain, with remaining parts taken from reference TRBV5-1 and TRBJ2-3, reads KAGVTQTPRYLIKTRGQQVTLSCSPISGHRSVSWYQQTPGQGLQFLFEYFSETQRNKGNFPGRFSGRQFSNSRSEMNVSTLELGDSALYLCASSLVGGVTDTQYFGPGTRLTVL.

CDR3: CASRVGGNEKLFF. For the CDR3, the DNA is TGCGCCAGCAGGGTAGGGGGTAATGAAAAACTGTTTTTT. The chain employs TRBV5-1 and TRBJ1-4, with TRBD1 as a possible D gene (6 bases). V was shortened by 5 bases and J by 4 bases, with 9 bases between the two germline ends. Germline-derived CDR1 and CDR2 are SGHRS and YFSETQ. The CDR3 runs 13 residues. Complete variable domain (other parts from reference TRBV5-1 and TRBJ1-4): KAGVTQTPRYLIKTRGQQVTLSCSPISGHRSVSWYQQTPGQGLQFLFEYFSETQRNKGNFPGRFSGRQFSNSRSEMNVSTLELGDSALYLCASRVGGNEKLFFGSGTQLSVL.

V is TRBV4-1 and J is TRBJ1-5; D possibly corresponds to TRBD1 (5 bases). V was cut by 2 bases and J by 0 bases, with 11 bases left in between. In germline, CDR1 is MGHRA, CDR2 YSYEKL. This CDR3 region has 16 residues. CDR3 nucleotides: TGCGCCAGCAGCCAAAAAGGGGCACCTAGCAATCAGCCCCAGCATTTT. Translated, it gives CASSQKGAPSNQPQHF.

V gene TRBV9 combines with J gene TRBJ1-1, with D tentatively TRBD1 (5 bases). V was trimmed by 0 bases and J by 4 bases, leaving 13 bases between them. Germline CDR1 SGDLS, CDR2 YYNGEE. This CDR3 contains 15 residues. The CDR3 DNA reads as TGTGCCAGCAGCGTAGGAGGGGAGGGGAGCACTGAAGCTTTCTTT. This gives the protein CASSVGGEGSTEAFF.

V and J are TRBV18 and TRBJ2-7; possibly TRBD2 for D (5 bases). The CDR3 sequence is 11 residues long. Per germline, CDR1 KGHSH and CDR2 LQKENI. V was trimmed by 3 bases and J by 7 bases, leaving 7 bases between them. CDR3 bases: TGTGCCAGCTCACCGGAGGAAGAGCAGTACTTC. Its translation is CASSPEEEQYF.

The chain employs TRBV12-5 and TRBJ2-7, with D unclear. The CDR3 runs to 13 residues. V lost 1 base to trimming and J lost 3 bases, with 7 bases between them. Per germline, CDR1 LGHNT and CDR2 FRNRAP. The CDR3: CASGLDPSYEQYF. CDR3 nucleotide sequence: TGTGCTAGTGGTTTGGACCCTAGCTACGAGCAGTACTTC.

This chain uses TRBV18 with TRBJ1-5; no reliable D call. CDR3 length equals 15 residues. Germline-derived CDR1 and CDR2 are KGHSH and LQKENI. Deletions cut 3 bases from V and 0 bases from J, with 9 bases between. Written as DNA, the CDR3 is TGTGCCAGCTCACCGGCGGCGTATAGCAATCAGCCCCAGCATTTT. Translating gives CASSPAAYSNQPQHF.

This chain joins TRBV7-2 and TRBJ2-2; 8 nucleotides match TRBD2. Germline V CDR1 and CDR2: SGHTA, FQGNSA. V trimming: 1 base; J trimming: 7 bases; junction bases outside the gene matches: 8. The CDR3 length is 16 residues. The CDR3 DNA follows: TGTGCCAGCAGCTTAGTCGGGGGGGCCAATGGCGGGGAGCTGTTTTTT. It is translated as CASSLVGGANGGELFF.

The genes are TRBV10-2 and TRBJ2-7, with 9 bases aligning to TRBD1. The germline CDR1 and CDR2 sequences are WSHSY and SAAADI. The CDR3 runs to 15 residues. Trimming removed 7 bases from V and 1 base from J; junction bases left unmatched: 8. CDR3 in amino acids: CASTEAGQGSYEQYF. For the CDR3, the DNA is TGCGCCAGCACCGAGGCGGGACAGGGTTCCTACGAGCAGTACTTC.

Only one count was recorded for this clone. The rearrangement joins TRBV11-2 to TRBJ1-1; TRBD1 agrees at 8 bases. The CDR3 sequence is 15 residues long. From germline, CDR1 is SGHAT and CDR2 FQNNGV. The V gene end was trimmed by 4 bases and the J gene end by 4 bases; junction bases not matched to a gene: 8. Here the CDR3 reads CASSSGQGVFTEAFF. As DNA, the CDR3 is TGTGCCAGCAGCTCCGGACAGGGCGTTTTCACTGAAGCTTTCTTT.

This clone has only a few counts. The chain joins TRBV21-1 to TRBJ1-5; the table assigns TRBD1, which was not confirmed against the DNA. TRBV21-1 is a pseudogene. There are 11 residues in the CDR3. The CDR3 reads CARTGGRPQHF. CDR3 nucleotides: TGTGCCAGGACAGGGGGGCGGCCCCAGCATTTT.

This sequence joins TRBV6-5 and TRBJ1-1; D might be TRBD1 (6 bases). From germline, CDR1 is MNHEY and CDR2 SVGAGI. There are 14 residues in the CDR3. The V and J ends lost 7 bases and 5 bases respectively, with 17 bases between them. CDR3 bases: TGTGCCAGCACTCCGGGACACTTAAATACTGAAGCTTTCTTT. This encodes CASTPGHLNTEAFF.

The chain is built from TRBV6-5 and TRBJ2-7; no reliable D call. This CDR3 has 15 residues. Trimming shortened V by 6 bases and J by 3 bases, and 18 bases separated the two germline ends. Germline V gene sequence: CDR1 MNHEY, CDR2 SVGAGI. For the CDR3, the DNA is TGTGCCAGCAGGCGCTCCCTCGCAGGTGACTACGAGCAGTACTTC. Amino acids: CASRRSLAGDYEQYF.